The 18 T cell receptor beta chains given below trace back to one sample, sequenced in a study of T cell responses to AZD1222 COVID-19 vaccine. Assay used: immunoSEQ multiplex PCR; TCRdb lists only in-frame clones, some missing. The sample lists some 58,000 clones, 80% to 90% seen once, with about 15% in the top ten. Sequencing was performed on peripheral blood, taken on day 0 of AZD1222 vaccination. These receptors were collected from an adult in good health.

This clone was detected once. The rearrangement links TRBV5-4 to TRBJ1-2; D gene ambiguous. Germline V gene data show CDR1 as SGHNT and CDR2 as YYREEE (reference sequence). This CDR3 has 14 amino acids. The V end was cut by 4 bases, the J end by 4 bases, with 14 bases between. The CDR3 nucleotides are TGTGCCAGCAGCCAAGACCAGGTTTCCTATGGCTACACCTTC. Translating gives CASSQDQVSYGYTF.

This clone came up once. The CDR3 coding sequence is TGTGCCAGCAGCCCGAGGGGTGTGGGAAAACTGTTTTTT. Amino acids: CASSPRGVGKLFF. This chain joins TRBV7-2 and TRBJ1-4; TRBD1 is a possible D gene (5 bases). Germline V lookup: CDR1 SGHTA, CDR2 FQGNSA. The CDR3 extends over 13 amino acids. V dropped 5 bases and J dropped 10 bases, with 14 bases sitting between them.

The chain joins TRBV21-1 to TRBJ1-5; the table's D call TRBD1 went unverified against the DNA. TRBV21-1 is a pseudogene segment. The CDR3 has 17 amino acids. DNA of the CDR3: TGTGCCAGCAGCAAAGGATCGGTTGACAGGGATGATCAGCCCCAGCATTTT. It translates to CASSKGSVDRDDQPQHF.

The rearrangement uses TRBV4-1 and TRBJ2-5, with TRBD2 matching 9 bases. The CDR3 totals 17 residues. The junction had 7 bases not matched to a gene; V was cut back by 0 bases and J by 2 bases. Germline lookup yields CDR1 MGHRA and CDR2 YSYEKL. The CDR3 DNA is TGCGCCAGCAGCCAAGACGTCCGACTAGCGGTGCAAGAGACCCAGTACTTC. This translates into CASSQDVRLAVQETQYF.

The V call is TRBV27, the J call TRBJ2-1; 7 nucleotides line up with TRBD2. CDR1 is MNHEY, CDR2 SMNVEV, per germline (reference sequence). The ends lost 4 bases at V and 9 bases at J; junction bases unmatched: 9. The CDR3 covers 14 residues. CDR3 sequence reads: CASSSGLPGGEQFF. The CDR3 DNA follows: TGTGCCAGCAGTTCGGGACTACCTGGGGGTGAGCAGTTCTTC.

The J gene is TRBJ2-1, the V gene TRBV4-2, with 9 bases aligning to TRBD2. V shed 3 bases and J 1 base; nucleotides not matched to a gene: 7. CDR1 and CDR2 (germline): LGHNA, YNFKEQ. The CDR3 covers 17 residues. CDR3 residues: CASSHRGRASSYNEQFF. The CDR3 bases are TGTGCCAGCAGCCACCGCGGGAGGGCCTCGTCCTACAATGAGCAGTTCTTC.

Only a few counts were recorded for this clone. The rearrangement links TRBV2 to TRBJ1-6; 9 positions match TRBD1. J gave up 11 bases and V 5 bases, and 10 bases lay outside the gene matches. Per the germline V gene, CDR1 is SNHLY and CDR2 is FYNNEI. The CDR3 totals 15 residues. DNA for the CDR3: TGTGCCAGCAGTCCGTGGGACAGGGACGATCCACCCCTCCACTTT. Translated, it gives CASSPWDRDDPPLHF. The variable domain in full, with the rest retrieved from reference TRBV2 and TRBJ1-6, is EPEVTQTPSHQVTQMGQEVILRCVPISNHLYFYWYRQILGQKVEFLVSFYNNEISEKSEIFDDQFSVERPDGSNFTLKIRSTKLEDSAMYFCASSPWDRDDPPLHFGNGTRLTVT.

The rearrangement joins TRBV9 to TRBJ1-1; 8 nucleotides align to TRBD1. CDR3 length: 13 amino acids. The germline gives CDR1 SGDLS, CDR2 YYNGEE. Losses at the gene ends were 3 bases for V and 5 bases for J; bases not matched to a gene: 3. The CDR3 region has the DNA TGTGCCAGCAGCGGTACAGGGGGGACTGAAGCTTTCTTT. It translates to CASSGTGGTEAFF.

V is TRBV19 and J is TRBJ1-2, with unresolved D. With 7 bases removed from V and 1 base from J, the gap between germline ends came to 13 bases. Germline lookup yields CDR1 LNHDA and CDR2 SQIVND (reference sequence). This CDR3 spans 14 amino acids. The CDR3 loop reads CASTPEALNYGYTF. CDR3 nucleotides: TGTGCCAGTACTCCTGAGGCCCTTAACTATGGCTACACCTTC.

V gene TRBV4-2 combines with J gene TRBJ1-1; D is ambiguous. CDR1 and CDR2 from the germline V gene are LGHNA and YNFKEQ. V was clipped by 0 bases and J by 4 bases, with 12 bases between them. CDR3 length: 15 amino acids. The DNA of the CDR3 is TGTGCCAGCAGCCAAGATCTCGGGGATTTCACTGAAGCTTTCTTT. Protein product: CASSQDLGDFTEAFF.

The chain has TRBV7-2 and TRBJ2-5; 11 nucleotides agree with TRBD2. The junction had 2 bases not matched to a gene; V was cut back by 3 bases and J by 5 bases. Germline CDR1 is SGHTA and CDR2 is FQGNSA. This CDR3 contains 14 residues. CDR3 nucleotides: TGTGCCAGCAGCTTTAGCGGGAGGGGGGAGACCCAGTACTTC. This codes for CASSFSGRGETQYF.

As concerns this clone: The junction does not match germline at one end; this may be a read error. For the CDR3, the DNA is TGTGCCAGCAGTTTAGGAAAAGGGGGGCGGAAGGCCGGGGAGCTGTTTTTT. The encoded protein is CASSLGKGGRKAGELFF. The rearrangement links TRBV7-2 to TRBJ2-2; the D call may be TRBD1 or TRBD2 (6 bases each). Per germline, CDR1 SGHTA and CDR2 FQGNSA. The CDR3 length is 17 residues.

The chain links TRBV2 to TRBJ1-2, with TRBD1 matching over 8 bases. The CDR3 is 15 residues long. J lost 2 bases, V lost 3 bases, and 5 bases had no gene match. Germline CDR1 and CDR2: SNHLY and FYNNEI. CDR3 loop: CASSEGQVANYGYTF. In DNA form, the CDR3 reads TGTGCCAGCAGTGAGGGACAGGTGGCCAACTATGGCTACACCTTC.

The V call is TRBV4-3, the J call TRBJ1-2; TRBD1 agrees at 7 bases. Germline CDR1 is LGHNA and CDR2 is YSLEER. The CDR3 runs 13 residues. The V segment lost 1 base and the J segment 7 bases; nucleotides outside the gene matches: 3. Here the CDR3 DNA reads TGCGCCAGCAGCCAAGCAGGGGGTGTTGGCTACACCTTC. Translated, it gives CASSQAGGVGYTF.

V and J are TRBV30 and TRBJ1-1, with D tentatively TRBD1 (6 bases). The CDR3 is 17 amino acids. V lost 8 bases, J lost 2 bases, and 27 bases lay in between. Germline loops: CDR1 GTSNPN, CDR2 SVGIG (reference sequence). The CDR3 is CARSGGKGGDGNTEAFF. Here the CDR3 DNA reads TGTGCCCGGTCGGGGGGGAAAGGGGGGGATGGAAACACTGAAGCTTTCTTT.

V and J are TRBV10-3 and TRBJ2-1; TRBD2 aligns across 11 bases. CDR1 ENHRY and CDR2 SYGVKD come from the germline V gene. The V gene end was trimmed by 6 bases and the J gene end by 3 bases; junction bases not matched to a gene: 7. The CDR3 contains 16 residues. The CDR3 DNA reads as TGTGCCATCAGCTCCTTCGGGACTAGCGGCTACAATGAGCAGTTCTTC. Amino acid sequence: CAISSFGTSGYNEQFF.

This clone came up a few times. The chain uses TRBV13 and TRBJ1-1; D perhaps matches TRBD1 (6 bases). V lost 2 bases and J 11 bases, leaving 9 bases between the germline ends. The V gene's germline CDR1 is PRHDT and CDR2 FYEKMQ (reference sequence). The CDR3 has 11 amino acids. CDR3 in amino acids: CASSLRDIAFF. Written as DNA, the CDR3 is TGTGCCAGCAGCTTAAGGGACATCGCTTTCTTT.

V gene TRBV6-5 combines with J gene TRBJ1-1; D unclear. CDR1 and CDR2 (germline): MNHEY, SVGAGI. The V and J ends lost 6 bases and 7 bases respectively, with 15 bases between them. This CDR3 contains 13 residues. The CDR3 DNA is TGTGCCAGCAGCCAAATCAAACAGCTTGAAGCTTTCTTT. The encoded protein is CASSQIKQLEAFF.